This T cell receptor (beta chain) was documented in a study of OX40 agonist ivuxolimab in advanced cancers. Looking at the study overall: In this cohort, patients received ivuxolimab, an agonistic anti-OX40 (CD134) antibody. Study findings and constraints: Near-lowest levels of clonal expansion characterized partial responders at 0.1-3.0 mg/kg.

Drawing of blood for sampling happened at baseline, at cycle 4 day 1, and at cycle 7 day 1. Only in-frame clones appear in the TCRdb table, and some are missing; sequencing was by immunoSEQ multiplex PCR. The table records around 90,000 clones, around 90% of them present only once. To note about this clone: Its antigen is not identified.

Germline V CDR1 and CDR2: MGHRA, YSYEKL. This CDR3 is 19 amino acids long. V shed 1 base and J shed 4 bases, with 22 bases lying between them. The receptor was isolated from an adult with an advanced solid tumor such as melanoma, head and neck, liver or kidney cancer. This chain joins TRBV4-1 and TRBJ2-2; weak D call: TRBD1 (7 bases). Here the sequenced sample was CD4+ or CD8+ T cells sorted from blood, taken in a trial of the OX40 agonist ivuxolimab. As DNA, the CDR3 is TGCGCCAGCAGCCAAGCCCCCGGAGGGGGCGCCTCGAGCACCGGGGAGCTGTTTTTT. This gives the protein CASSQAPGGGASSTGELFF.